This TCR beta chain was profiled in a study of blood T cell repertoires in COVID-19. Study background: Collection of acute and convalescent COVID-19 samples took place in the United States, Italy and Spain. In each case, the material was cDNA or gDNA derived from T cells, B-cell-depleted T cells, or PBMCs.

The V and J ends lost 7 bases and 0 bases respectively, with 13 bases between them. The CDR3 sequence is 15 residues long. The germline CDR1 and CDR2 sequences are MNHEY and SVGAGI. How the authors handled the data: Amplification of reference gene primers was used by the study to estimate nucleated cell counts. TCRdb keeps only in-frame clones here, not all; method: immunoSEQ multiplex PCR. V and J calls and clone size follow that table, whereas D and trimming were derived from the DNA. The table includes about 93,000 clones, roughly 79% detected once. V and J are TRBV6-5 and TRBJ1-5; D not certain. Source material: peripheral blood. The sequence was collected from a human donor in a cohort sampled during active COVID-19. CDR3 DNA: TGTGCCAGCACCCTATTGTCCCTTAGCAATCAGCCCCAGCATTTT. Translating gives CASTLLSLSNQPQHF.